This is a list of T cell receptor beta chains from one sample in a study of OX40 agonist ivuxolimab in advanced cancers. Profiled with immunoSEQ multiplex PCR; TCRdb holds only in-frame clones, not every one. The sample includes about 62,000 clones, 79% of them seen just once. The sample was CD4+ or CD8+ T cells sorted from blood, taken in a trial of the OX40 agonist ivuxolimab. These receptors were collected from an adult with an advanced solid tumor such as melanoma, head and neck, liver or kidney cancer. Each CDR3 is given with its conserved first and last residue. A D gene is named only where the DNA matches it firmly.

v_call,d_call,cdr3_aa
TRBV29-1,-,CSGVRGFSTDTQYF
TRBV20-1,-,CSAREGREAFF
TRBV29-1,-,CSVVWDAAGELFF
TRBV11-1,TRBD2,CASSLSSGGAGDTQYF
TRBV7-9,-,CASSLGHLGDTEAFF
TRBV9,-,CASSVGRVMATNEKLFF
TRBV5-1,-,CASSSGDERDTQYF
TRBV7-2,-,CASSLTPSQQGYGYTF
TRBV27,-,CASSPSLFGEQYF
TRBV7-3,-,CASSLTGVEGTEAFF
TRBV27,TRBD1,CASSSTGLMASGGYTF
TRBV19,-,CASSTRDQPQHF
TRBV7-9,-,CATRGLSSYEQYF
TRBV18,-,CASSPPVGETQYF
TRBV7-2,-,CASTRGVGNTIYF
TRBV29-1,TRBD1,CSVDGGQGNTEAFF
TRBV10-3,TRBD2,CAISETGGTTYNEQFF
TRBV5-6,-,CASSLDAGLYEQYF
TRBV5-1,-,CASSLAHRVPEAFF
TRBV6-6,-,CASSPEWGTEAFF
TRBV21-1,-,CASSKMSLLIRGAQEYNERFF
TRBV18,TRBD1,CASSPTGAVTEKLFF